These T cell receptor beta chains were read from a single sample in a study of memory CD4+ T cells and cytomegalovirus serostatus. Sequenced by immunoSEQ multiplex PCR; TCRdb stores in-frame clones only, minus some. The data hold some 27,000 clones, with approximately 75% observed a single time. Material: memory CD4+ T cells from blood. The receptor source for this set is an adult in good health and CMV-seronegative. Each CDR3 is given with its conserved first and last residue. The D gene is left open where the match is weak. Clone size, where shown, is once, few, many, or a class for clones that have expanded.

clone_size	d_call	j_call	v_call	cdr3_nt	cdr3_aa
-	-	TRBJ2-2	TRBV29-1	TGCAGCGTTGAAGGCGGGGCAGGCGGGGAGCTGTTTTTT	CSVEGGAGGELFF
-	-	TRBJ2-1	TRBV11-3	TGTGCCAGCAGCTTAGCGGGGAATGGACGACACTACAATGAGCAGTTCTTC	CASSLAGNGRHYNEQFF
-	-	TRBJ1-2	TRBV29-1	TGCAGCGTTGAAAACGCAGCCCAGATTGGCTACACCTTC	CSVENAAQIGYTF
-	-	TRBJ2-7	TRBV7-2	TGTGCCAGCAGCTTAGGCAGGGACATCTACGAGCAGTACTTC	CASSLGRDIYEQYF
once	TRBD1	TRBJ1-2	TRBV15	TGTGCCACCAGCAGAGCAGGACAGGGAGGCTATGGCTACACCTTC	CATSRAGQGGYGYTF
-	TRBD2	TRBJ2-1	TRBV7-3	TGTGCCAGCAGCTCTAGCGGGGGGGCCAATGAGCAGTTCTTC	CASSSSGGANEQFF
-	-	TRBJ2-1	TRBV5-4	TGTGCCAGCAGCTTGCAGGACCTGGACAATGAGCAGTTCTTC	CASSLQDLDNEQFF
few	-	TRBJ1-6	TRBV7-2	TGTGCCAGCAGCCGGCCACAGGGCAGGCTCCACTTT	CASSRPQGRLHF
-	-	TRBJ2-7	TRBV7-2	TGTGCCAGCAGCTTAAACGGACTCTACGAGCAGTACTTC	CASSLNGLYEQYF
-	TRBD2	TRBJ2-1	TRBV10-1	TGCGCCAGCAGTGAGGTAGCTAGCGGGGCTAACCACAATGAGCAGTTCTTC	CASSEVASGANHNEQFF
-	-	TRBJ1-5	TRBV19	TGTGCCAGTAGCCAGAGAGGGGGAGATCAGCCCCAGCATTTT	CASSQRGGDQPQHF
once	TRBD1	TRBJ1-1	TRBV4-1	TGCGCCAGCAGCCTCAAACCGGGACAGGGGAACACTGAAGCTTTCTTT	CASSLKPGQGNTEAFF